This T cell receptor beta chain was identified during a study of cytomegalovirus exposure and HLA in healthy donors. Study-level points and caveats: Researchers reported that a few CMV-associated chains were confirmed in vitro as CMV antigen-specific. CMV serostatus was the sole immune exposure information available. Looking again later, the authors saw that most CMV-associated TCR beta chains seemed HLA-restricted.

Germline V CDR1 and CDR2: SGHRS, YFSETQ. This CDR3 has 15 residues. V lost 3 bases to trimming and J lost 6 bases; unmatched junction nucleotides: 8. This clone has only a few counts. Its antigen is unknown. PCR amplification relied on 60 Vbeta primers (plus 13 Jbeta primers). Only in-frame clones appear in the TCRdb table, and some are missing; sequencing was by immunoSEQ multiplex PCR. The profile shows 150,000 to 250,000 clones, around 76% of them singletons. This chain uses TRBV5-1 with TRBJ1-4; the match to TRBD1 covers 7 bases. The TCR sequence derives from a man aged 30 to 39 in good health and CMV-seronegative. The specimen was PBMCs. The CDR3 region has the DNA TGCGCCAGCAGCTCGGCGGGGACAGCGCATGAAAAACTGTTTTTT. Translation gives CASSSAGTAHEKLFF.